Sequencing of this T cell receptor (beta chain) was carried out in a study of blood T cell repertoires in COVID-19. At the level of the study: COVID-19 samples collected from the United States, Italy and Spain covered acute and convalescent phases. T cells, B-cell-depleted T cells, or PBMCs provided the cDNA or gDNA that served as material.

Source study methods: Using reference gene primer amplification, nucleated cell counts were estimated. The assay was immunoSEQ multiplex PCR, and TCRdb's table has in-frame clones only and misses some. The V and J calls and the clone size are those of that table, but D and trimming were determined from the DNA. The sample has 350,000 or so clones, approximately 89% seen once. This clone was counted between two and nine times. V gave up 7 bases and J gave up 0 bases, with 13 bases separating them. CDR1 LNHDA and CDR2 SQIVND come from the germline V gene (reference sequence). The CDR3 has 15 residues. This clonotype was sampled from a woman between 55 and 75 years old with COVID-19, enrolled during active disease. The V and J genes are TRBV19 and TRBJ1-3, with D possibly matching TRBD1 (5 bases). Material for sequencing was peripheral blood. The CDR3 sequence is CASKEGPGSGNTIYF. The CDR3 DNA sequence: TGTGCCAGTAAGGAGGGACCGGGCTCTGGAAACACCATATATTTT.